This TCR beta chain was identified during a study of a mutant IDH1 vaccine in newly diagnosed glioma. Study information: Patients arrived already treated with radiotherapy, temozolomide, or both, most having had both.

The length of the CDR3 is 14 residues. Deletions cut 2 bases from V and 2 bases from J, with 12 bases between. Germline CDR1 reads GTSNPN; CDR2 reads SVGIG (reference sequence). Sequenced by immunoSEQ multiplex PCR; TCRdb stores in-frame clones only, minus some. Of roughly 41,000 clones in the sample, roughly 78% are singletons; the top ten hold about 9.8%. Described time point: baseline, week 1 (first vaccination visit). Treatment described: pre-vaccination baseline after standard-of-care therapy. Each donor presented with a new WHO grade 3 or 4 astrocytoma that tested IDH1-mutant and showed ATRX loss. In regard to this clone: Its matching antigen is unknown.

Points from the study as a whole: Alterations occurring in top peripheral T cell clonotypes seemed unrelated to pseudoprogression. Detectable vaccine-induced immune responses arose in roughly 93% of patients.

The input for sequencing was PBMCs, taken from a glioma patient treated with radiotherapy, temozolomide or both. The chain links TRBV30 to TRBJ1-2; no clear D. This TCR was recovered from a man aged 40-49 years with glioma. Some clones in this sample may be carry-over from other donors' samples. This CDR3 reads CAWSLRHRNYGYTF. CDR3 in DNA: TGTGCCTGGAGTTTAAGGCACCGAAACTATGGCTACACCTTC.